The present T cell receptor (beta chain) was sequenced within a study of STAT5B mutations in CD4+ large granular lymphocyte leukemia. J was trimmed by 7 bases and V by 3 bases; bases with no gene match: 14. This CDR3 is 18 amino acids long. CDR1 is SGHTA and CDR2 is FQGNSA in the germline V gene. Points on this clone: Its antigen is undetermined.

Broader study findings: Without putative leukemic clones, patient CD4-sorted repertoires remained more clonal than healthy CD4+ repertoires. Roughly a quarter of private leukemic clonotypes occurred rarely in other patients' non-leukemic repertoires. TRBV06-family usage was enriched in top patient clones (8/27) versus controls (2/35).

Sequencing was at survey level. Using immunoSEQ multiplex PCR, the repertoire was profiled, and TCRdb retains in-frame clones only, with some absent. The profile covers 22,000 or so clones, with about four fifths appearing a single time and approximately 8.9% taken by the ten largest. V usage is TRBV7-2 and J usage is TRBJ1-6; 8 positions match TRBD1. The specimen sequenced was CD4+ T cells from blood buffy coats. This clonotype originated in a human donor in good health. Here the CDR3 reads CASSFHSRQGPGNSPLHF. CDR3 in DNA: TGTGCCAGCAGCTTCCACTCGAGACAGGGGCCAGGCAATTCACCCCTCCACTTT.